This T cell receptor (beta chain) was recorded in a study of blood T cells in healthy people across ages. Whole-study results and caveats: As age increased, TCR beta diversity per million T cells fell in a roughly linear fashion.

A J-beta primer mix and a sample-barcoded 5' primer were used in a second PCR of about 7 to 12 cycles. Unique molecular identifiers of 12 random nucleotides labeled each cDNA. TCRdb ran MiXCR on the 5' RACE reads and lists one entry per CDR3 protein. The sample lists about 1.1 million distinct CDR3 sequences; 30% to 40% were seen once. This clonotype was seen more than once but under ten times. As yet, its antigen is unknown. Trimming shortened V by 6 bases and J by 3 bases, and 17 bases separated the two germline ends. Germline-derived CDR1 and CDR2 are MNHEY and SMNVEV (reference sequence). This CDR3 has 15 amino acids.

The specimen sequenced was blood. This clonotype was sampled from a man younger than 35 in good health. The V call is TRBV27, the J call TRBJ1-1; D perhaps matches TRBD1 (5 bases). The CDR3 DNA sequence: TGTGCCAGCAGCCTAACGGGCCACAGGTACACTGAAGCTTTCTTT. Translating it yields CASSLTGHRYTEAFF.